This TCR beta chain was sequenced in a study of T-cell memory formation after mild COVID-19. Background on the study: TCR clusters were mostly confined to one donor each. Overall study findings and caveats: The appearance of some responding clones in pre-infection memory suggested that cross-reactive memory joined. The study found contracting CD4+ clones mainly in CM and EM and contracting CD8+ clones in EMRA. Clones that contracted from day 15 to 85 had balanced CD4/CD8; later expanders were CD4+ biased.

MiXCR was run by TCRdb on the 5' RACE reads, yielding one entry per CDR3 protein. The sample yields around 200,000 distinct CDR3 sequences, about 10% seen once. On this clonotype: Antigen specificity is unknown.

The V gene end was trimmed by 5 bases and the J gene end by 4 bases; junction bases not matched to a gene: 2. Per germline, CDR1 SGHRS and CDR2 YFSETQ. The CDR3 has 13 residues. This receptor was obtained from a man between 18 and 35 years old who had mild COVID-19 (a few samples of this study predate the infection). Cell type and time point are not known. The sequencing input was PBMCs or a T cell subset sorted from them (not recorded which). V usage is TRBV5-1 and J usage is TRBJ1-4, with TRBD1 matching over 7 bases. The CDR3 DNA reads TGCGCCAGCAGGACAGGGTTTAATGAAAAACTGTTTTTT. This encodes CASRTGFNEKLFF.